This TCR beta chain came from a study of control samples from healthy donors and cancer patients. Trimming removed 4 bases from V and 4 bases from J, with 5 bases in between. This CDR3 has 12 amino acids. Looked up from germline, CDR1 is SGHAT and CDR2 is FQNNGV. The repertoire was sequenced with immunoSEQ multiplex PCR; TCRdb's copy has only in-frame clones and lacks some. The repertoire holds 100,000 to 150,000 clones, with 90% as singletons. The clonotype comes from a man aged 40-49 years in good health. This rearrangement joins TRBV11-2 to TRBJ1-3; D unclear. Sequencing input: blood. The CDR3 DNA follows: TGTGCCAGCAGCTGGGAAGGAAACACCATATATTTT. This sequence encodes CASSWEGNTIYF.